This T cell receptor beta chain appears in the sequencing data of a study of preoperative IRX-2 immunotherapy in early breast cancer. Treatment of the sample: preoperative locoregional IRX-2 cytokine immunotherapy. Preoperative locoregional IRX-2 cytokine immunotherapy was tested in the phase Ib source study. CDR3 length: 15 residues. V dropped 7 bases and J dropped 2; count of bases not matched to a gene: 9. Germline assignment: CDR1 MNHGY and CDR2 SAAAGT. This clone was detected a few times. TCRdb's table, derived via immunoSEQ multiplex PCR, lists solely in-frame clones and lacks some. The table includes approximately 100,000 clones, roughly 89% detected once.

The gene calls are TRBV6-8 and TRBJ2-7; 9 nucleotides align to TRBD2. The sequenced sample was tumor tissue, obtained after IRX-2 immunotherapy. The TCR comes from a human donor with breast cancer. The CDR3 is CASIQAGGLPYEQYF. The CDR3 nucleotides are TGTGCCAGCATCCAGGCGGGAGGGTTACCCTACGAGCAGTACTTC.